The 13 T cell receptor beta chains below come from one sample, sequenced in a study of blood T cell repertoires in COVID-19. Produced via immunoSEQ multiplex PCR; TCRdb's table is partial and in-frame only. This sample has around 150,000 clones, with around four fifths found just once. Source material: peripheral blood. The receptors originated from a man aged 65 to 79 with acute or convalescent COVID-19.

The rearrangement joins TRBV28 to TRBJ2-7; D is perhaps TRBD1 (5 bases). The CDR3 is 15 residues long. Germline V gene data show CDR1 as MDHEN and CDR2 as SYDVKM. V was shortened by 2 bases and J by 6 bases, with 17 bases between the two germline ends. The CDR3 DNA reads as TGTGCCAGCAGTTTACGGCAGGTGAGGACACTCGAGCAGTACTTC. Its translation: CASSLRQVRTLEQYF.

V is TRBV5-4 and J is TRBJ2-3; no reliable D call. Germline values: CDR1 SGHNT, CDR2 YYREEE (reference sequence). There are 13 residues in the CDR3. Trimming cost V 4 bases and J 4 bases, with 10 bases left between them. The CDR3 DNA reads TGTGCCAGCAGCAACGTAGCAGCAGATACGCAGTATTTT. This sequence encodes CASSNVAADTQYF.

CDR3 sequence: CASSRTSGNTGELFF. The CDR3 DNA follows: TGTGCCAGCAGCAGGACTAGCGGGAACACCGGGGAGCTGTTTTTT. J is TRBJ2-2 and V is TRBV9; 10 bases agree with TRBD2. CDR1 is SGDLS and CDR2 is YYNGEE in the germline V gene. CDR3 length equals 15 residues. Germline trimming cut 4 bases from V and 1 base from J; bases unmatched to any gene: 1.

The rearrangement uses TRBV2 and TRBJ1-2, with 7 bases fitting TRBD1. Germline V gene lookup returns CDR1 SNHLY and CDR2 FYNNEI. CDR3 size: 16 residues. The J segment lost 4 bases and the V segment lost 3 bases, leaving 11 bases of the junction unmatched. The CDR3 here is CASSEAGQSFLYGYTF. The CDR3 region has the DNA TGTGCCAGCAGTGAGGCGGGACAGTCCTTTCTCTATGGCTACACCTTC.

Regarding this clone: The junction does not match germline at one end; this may be a read error. Here the CDR3 DNA reads TGCAGCGGGATAGCGGGAGGGAACCACAATGCGCAGTTCTTC. Protein product: CSGIAGGNHNAQFF. V and J are TRBV29-1 and TRBJ2-1; 11 bases line up with TRBD2. There are 14 residues in the CDR3. The V gene's germline CDR1 is SQVTM and CDR2 ANQGSEA.

This clone was seen only a few times. The chain combines TRBV6-6 with TRBJ2-3, with 9 bases that match TRBD2. The J segment lost 4 bases and the V segment lost 2 bases, leaving 4 bases of the junction unmatched. CDR1 and CDR2 from the germline V gene are MNHNY and SVGAGI (reference sequence). The CDR3 runs 15 residues. CDR3 coding DNA: TGTGCCAGCAGTTACGGGAGCGGGGGGCCAGATACGCAGTATTTT. Protein: CASSYGSGGPDTQYF.

This chain joins TRBV19 and TRBJ2-3; no clear D gene. V was trimmed by 5 bases and J by 2 bases, leaving 11 bases between them. The CDR3 is made up of 14 amino acids. Germline V gene sequence: CDR1 LNHDA, CDR2 SQIVND (reference sequence). CDR3 sequence reads: CASSDPGPTDTQYF. The CDR3 nucleotides read TGTGCCAGTAGTGACCCGGGTCCCACAGATACGCAGTATTTT.

The rearrangement links TRBV28 to TRBJ2-7; tentative D call: TRBD1 (6 bases). CDR1 is MDHEN, CDR2 SYDVKM, per germline. Trimming pared 7 bases from V and 3 bases from J, leaving 16 bases between. This CDR3 has 14 residues. DNA for the CDR3: TGTGCCAGCATTAATCAGGGGTCAAACTACGAGCAGTACTTC. Translated: CASINQGSNYEQYF.

Only one count was recorded for this clone. V is TRBV7-8 and J is TRBJ1-6; unclear D gene. V dropped 6 bases and J dropped 5 bases, with 11 bases sitting between them. The germline V gene has CDR1 SGHVS and CDR2 FQNEAQ. This CDR3 is built from 14 residues. The CDR3 loop reads CASSRAQDNSPLHF. Here the CDR3 DNA reads TGTGCCAGCAGTCGAGCGCAGGATAATTCACCCCTCCACTTT.

The CDR3 region is CASSMYNGPGNTIYF. For the CDR3, the DNA is TGTGCCAGTAGTATGTATAATGGGCCTGGAAACACCATATATTTT. The chain couples TRBV19 to TRBJ1-3, with unresolved D. V lost 3 bases and J lost 2, with 11 bases in between. Germline CDR1 LNHDA, CDR2 SQIVND (reference sequence). The CDR3 consists of 15 residues.

The V call is TRBV5-1, the J call TRBJ1-3, with D uncertain. Trimming removed 0 bases at V and 3 bases at J, with 13 bases between. Per the germline V gene, CDR1 is SGHRS and CDR2 is YFSETQ. The CDR3 has 16 residues. This CDR3 is CASSLAWQSSGNTIYF. The CDR3 nucleotides read TGCGCCAGCAGCTTGGCCTGGCAGTCTAGTGGAAACACCATATATTTT. Together with reference TRBV5-1 and TRBJ1-3, the CDR3 gives the full variable domain: KAGVTQTPRYLIKTRGQQVTLSCSPISGHRSVSWYQQTPGQGLQFLFEYFSETQRNKGNFPGRFSGRQFSNSRSEMNVSTLELGDSALYLCASSLAWQSSGNTIYFGEGSWLTVV.

This clone appeared a few times. The chain has TRBV3-1 (or the pseudogene TRBV3-2) and TRBJ1-6; 9 bases are a match to TRBD1. V was clipped by 6 bases and J by 6 bases; unmatched bases: 6. Germline lookup yields CDR1 LGHDT and CDR2 YNNKEL (reference sequence). The CDR3 consists of 15 residues. The CDR3 nucleotides are TGTGCCAGCAGTTCCACAGGGGGCCCTAATTCACCCCTCCACTTT. Its protein is CASSSTGGPNSPLHF.

Here the CDR3 reads CAVAGRANTEAFF. CDR3 in DNA: TGTGCCGTCGCCGGGAGGGCAAACACTGAAGCTTTCTTT. V usage is TRBV24-1 and J usage is TRBJ1-1; D is uncertain. This CDR3 region has 13 residues. V lost 12 bases to trimming and J lost 2 bases, with 15 bases between them. Germline values: CDR1 KGHDR, CDR2 SFDVKD.